This T cell receptor beta chain appears in the sequencing data of a study of PD-1 blockade in classical Hodgkin lymphoma. In every patient, relapse followed autologous stem cell transplantation, while exposure to brentuximab vedotin differed. Complete response, partial response or progressive disease constituted the best responses recorded. Points from the study as a whole: Possible causes of repertoire differences, disease activity or prior therapy, remain undefined. A significant rise in TCR diversity was seen by C4D1 for CD4+ cells but not for CD8+ cells.

Measured with immunoSEQ multiplex PCR; TCRdb has only the in-frame clones, and not every one. The table records some 84,000 clones, about nine tenths of them present only once. In germline, CDR1 is SQVTM, CDR2 ANQGSEA. The germline V and J ends were trimmed by 0 bases and 3 bases, with 11 bases remaining between them. This CDR3 is built from 14 residues. On this clone: The antigen remains undetermined.

The gene calls are TRBV29-1 and TRBJ2-5; no reliable D call. Sequencing used peripheral blood mononuclear cells (PBMCs), obtained before the second cycle of nivolumab. This clonotype was sampled from a human donor with classical Hodgkin lymphoma. The CDR3 DNA reads as TGCAGCGTTGAAGAAGGTCTTCTTGAAGAGACCCAGTACTTC. Its protein product is CSVEEGLLEETQYF.